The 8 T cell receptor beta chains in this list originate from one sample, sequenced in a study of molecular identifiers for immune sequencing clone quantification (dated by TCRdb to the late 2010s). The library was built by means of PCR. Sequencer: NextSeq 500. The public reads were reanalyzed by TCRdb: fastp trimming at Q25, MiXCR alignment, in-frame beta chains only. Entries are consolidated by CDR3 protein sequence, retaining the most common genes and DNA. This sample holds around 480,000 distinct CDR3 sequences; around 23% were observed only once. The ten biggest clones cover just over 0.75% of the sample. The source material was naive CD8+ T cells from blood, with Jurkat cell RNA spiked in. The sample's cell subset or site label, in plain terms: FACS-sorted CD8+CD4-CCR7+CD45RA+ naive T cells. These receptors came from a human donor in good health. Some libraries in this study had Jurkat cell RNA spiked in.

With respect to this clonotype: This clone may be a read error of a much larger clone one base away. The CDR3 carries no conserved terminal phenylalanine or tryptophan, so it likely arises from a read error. Here the CDR3 reads CSVVVSGEAFS. The CDR3 DNA is TGCAGCGTTGTGGTGAGCGGTGAAGCTTTCTCT. The chain links TRBV29-1 to TRBJ1-1; D not certain. The CDR3 length is 11 residues. Germline V gene lookup returns CDR1 SQVTM and CDR2 ANQGSEA. Trimming took off 4 bases at V and 7 bases at J, with 10 bases between the two ends.

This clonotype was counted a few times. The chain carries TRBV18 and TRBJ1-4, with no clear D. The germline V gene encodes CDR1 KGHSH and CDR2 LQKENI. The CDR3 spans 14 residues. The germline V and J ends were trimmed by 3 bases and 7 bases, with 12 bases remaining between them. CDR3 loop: CASSPAGSGEKLFF. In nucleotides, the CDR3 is TGTGCCAGCTCACCCGCCGGGTCGGGTGAAAAACTGTTTTTT.

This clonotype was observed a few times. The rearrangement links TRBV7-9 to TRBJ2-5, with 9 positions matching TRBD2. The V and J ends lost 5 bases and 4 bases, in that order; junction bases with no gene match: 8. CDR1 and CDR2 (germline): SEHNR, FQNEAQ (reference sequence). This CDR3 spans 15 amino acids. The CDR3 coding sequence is TGTGCCAGCAGCCCAACGGCACTAGCGGGAGAGACCCAGTACTTC. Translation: CASSPTALAGETQYF. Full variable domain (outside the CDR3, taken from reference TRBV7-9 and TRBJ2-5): DTGVSQNPRHKITKRGQNVTFRCDPISEHNRLYWYRQTLGQGPEFLTYFQNEAQLEKSRLLSDRFSAERPKGSFSTLEIQRTEQGDSAMYLCASSPTALAGETQYFGPGTRLLVL.

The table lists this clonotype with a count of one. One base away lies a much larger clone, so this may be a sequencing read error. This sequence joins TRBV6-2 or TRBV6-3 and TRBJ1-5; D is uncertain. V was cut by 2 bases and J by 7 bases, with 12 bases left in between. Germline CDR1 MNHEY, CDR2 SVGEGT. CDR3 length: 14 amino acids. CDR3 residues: CASSYTALWQPQHF. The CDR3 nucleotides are TGTGCCAGCAGTTACACGGCCTTGTGGCAGCCCCAGCATTTT.

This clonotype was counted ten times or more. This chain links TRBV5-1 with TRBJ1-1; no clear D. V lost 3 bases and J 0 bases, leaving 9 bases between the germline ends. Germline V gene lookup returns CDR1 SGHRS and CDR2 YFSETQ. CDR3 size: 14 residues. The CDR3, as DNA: TGCGCCAGCAGCTCCTCTGGGGTGAACACTGAAGCTTTCTTT. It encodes CASSSSGVNTEAFF.

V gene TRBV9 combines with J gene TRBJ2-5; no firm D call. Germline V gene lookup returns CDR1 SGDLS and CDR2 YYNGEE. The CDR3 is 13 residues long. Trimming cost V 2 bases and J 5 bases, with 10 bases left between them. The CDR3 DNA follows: TGTGCCAGCAGCGTTGGGCGGTGGGAGACCCAGTACTTC. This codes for CASSVGRWETQYF.

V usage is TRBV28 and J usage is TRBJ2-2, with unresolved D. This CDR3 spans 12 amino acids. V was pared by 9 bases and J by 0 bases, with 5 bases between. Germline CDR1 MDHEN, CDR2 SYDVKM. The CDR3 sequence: CASRSNTGELFF. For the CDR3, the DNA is TGTGCCAGTCGGTCGAACACCGGGGAGCTGTTTTTT. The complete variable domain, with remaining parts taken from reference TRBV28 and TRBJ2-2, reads DVKVTQSSRYLVKRTGEKVFLECVQDMDHENMFWYRQDPGLGLRLIYFSYDVKMKEKGDIPEGYSVSREKKERFSLILESASTNQTSMYLCASRSNTGELFFGEGSRLTVL.

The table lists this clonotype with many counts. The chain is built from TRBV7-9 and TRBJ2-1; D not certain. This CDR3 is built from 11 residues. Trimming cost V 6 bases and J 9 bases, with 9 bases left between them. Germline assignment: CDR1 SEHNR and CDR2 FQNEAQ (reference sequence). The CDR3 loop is CASSLSGEQFF. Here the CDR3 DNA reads TGTGCCAGCAGTCTGTCTGGTGAGCAGTTCTTC. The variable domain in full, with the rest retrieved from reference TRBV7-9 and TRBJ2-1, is DTGVSQNPRHKITKRGQNVTFRCDPISEHNRLYWYRQTLGQGPEFLTYFQNEAQLEKSRLLSDRFSAERPKGSFSTLEIQRTEQGDSAMYLCASSLSGEQFFGPGTRLTVL.